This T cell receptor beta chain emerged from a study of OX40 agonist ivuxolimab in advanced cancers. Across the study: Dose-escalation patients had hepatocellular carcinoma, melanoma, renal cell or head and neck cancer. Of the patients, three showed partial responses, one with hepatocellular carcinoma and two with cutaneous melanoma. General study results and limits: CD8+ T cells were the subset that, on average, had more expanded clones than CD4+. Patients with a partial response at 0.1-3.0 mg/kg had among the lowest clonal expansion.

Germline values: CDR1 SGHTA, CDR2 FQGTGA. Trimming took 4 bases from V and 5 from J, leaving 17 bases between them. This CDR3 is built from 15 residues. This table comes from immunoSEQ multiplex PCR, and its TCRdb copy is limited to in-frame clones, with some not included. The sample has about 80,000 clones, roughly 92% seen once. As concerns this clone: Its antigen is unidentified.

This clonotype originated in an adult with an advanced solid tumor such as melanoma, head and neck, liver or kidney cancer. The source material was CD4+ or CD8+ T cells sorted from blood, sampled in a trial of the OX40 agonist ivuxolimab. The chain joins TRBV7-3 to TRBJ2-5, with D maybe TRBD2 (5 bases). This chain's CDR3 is CASSSGVSRVETQYF. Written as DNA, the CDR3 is TGTGCCAGCAGCTCCGGGGTCTCTCGGGTCGAGACCCAGTACTTC. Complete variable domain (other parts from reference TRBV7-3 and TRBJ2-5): GAGVSQTPSNKVTEKGKYVELRCDPISGHTALYWYRQSLGQGPEFLIYFQGTGAADDSGLPNDRFFAVRPEGSVSTLKIQRTERGDSAVYLCASSSGVSRVETQYFGPGTRLLVL.